This T cell receptor beta chain was recovered during a study of T cells in Graves' hyperthyroidism and ophthalmopathy. Ten or more counts support this clonotype. This CDR3 comprises 14 residues. V was trimmed by 4 bases and J by 6 bases, leaving 15 bases between them. Germline assignment: CDR1 LGHDT and CDR2 YNNKEL (reference sequence). TCR beta CDR3 regions were amplified from RNA transcripts. Using the HTBI primer set, a first-round RT-PCR was run on the TCR CDR3. MiXCR, applied by TCRdb to the multiplex PCR reads, yields one record per CDR3 protein. Counted here are approximately 250,000 distinct CDR3 sequences, about 24% occurring once; the ten biggest clones make up approximately 35%.

The sequence derives from a middle-aged woman with Graves' ophthalmopathy. The sequenced sample was blood. The chain joins TRBV3-1 to TRBJ1-2; tentatively, D is TRBD1 (5 bases). The CDR3 region has the DNA TGTGCCAGCAGCCCGTCGGGAGGGGTCAATGGCTACACCTTC. Its protein is CASSPSGGVNGYTF.